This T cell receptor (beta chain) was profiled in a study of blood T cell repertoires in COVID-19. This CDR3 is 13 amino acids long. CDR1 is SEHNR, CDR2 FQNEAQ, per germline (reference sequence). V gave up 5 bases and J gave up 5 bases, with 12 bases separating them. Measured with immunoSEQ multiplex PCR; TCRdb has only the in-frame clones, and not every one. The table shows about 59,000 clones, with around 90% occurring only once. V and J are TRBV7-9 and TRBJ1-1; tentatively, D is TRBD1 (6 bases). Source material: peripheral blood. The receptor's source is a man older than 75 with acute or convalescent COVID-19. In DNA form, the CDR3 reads TGTGCCAGCAGCCGCCAGGGGAAAACTGAAGCTTTCTTT. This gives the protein CASSRQGKTEAFF. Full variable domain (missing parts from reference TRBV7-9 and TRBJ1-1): DTGVSQNPRHKITKRGQNVTFRCDPISEHNRLYWYRQTLGQGPEFLTYFQNEAQLEKSRLLSDRFSAERPKGSFSTLEIQRTEQGDSAMYLCASSRQGKTEAFFGQGTRLTVV.